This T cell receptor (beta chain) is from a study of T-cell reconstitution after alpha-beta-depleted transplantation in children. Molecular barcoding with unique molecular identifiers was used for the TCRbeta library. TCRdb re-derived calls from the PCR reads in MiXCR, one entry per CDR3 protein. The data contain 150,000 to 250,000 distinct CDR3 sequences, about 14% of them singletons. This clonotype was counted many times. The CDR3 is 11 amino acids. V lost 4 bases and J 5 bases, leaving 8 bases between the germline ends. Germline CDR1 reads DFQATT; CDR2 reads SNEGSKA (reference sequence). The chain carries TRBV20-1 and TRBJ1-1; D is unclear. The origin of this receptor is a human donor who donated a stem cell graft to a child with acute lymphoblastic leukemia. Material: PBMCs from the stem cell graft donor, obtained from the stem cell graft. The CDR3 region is CSATIRTEAFF. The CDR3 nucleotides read TGCAGTGCTACCATACGGACTGAAGCTTTCTTT.